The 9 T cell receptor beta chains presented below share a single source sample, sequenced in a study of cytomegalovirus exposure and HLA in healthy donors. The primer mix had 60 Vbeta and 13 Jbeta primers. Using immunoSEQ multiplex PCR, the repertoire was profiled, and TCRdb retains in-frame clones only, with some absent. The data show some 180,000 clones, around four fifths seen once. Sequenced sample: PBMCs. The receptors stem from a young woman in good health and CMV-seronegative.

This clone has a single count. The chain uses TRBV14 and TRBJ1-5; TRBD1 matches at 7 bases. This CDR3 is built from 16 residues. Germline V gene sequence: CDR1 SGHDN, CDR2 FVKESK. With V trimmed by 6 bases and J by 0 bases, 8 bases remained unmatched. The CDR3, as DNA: TGTGCCAGCAGAGTACCGGGACAGTCTAGCAATCAGCCCCAGCATTTT. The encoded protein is CASRVPGQSSNQPQHF.

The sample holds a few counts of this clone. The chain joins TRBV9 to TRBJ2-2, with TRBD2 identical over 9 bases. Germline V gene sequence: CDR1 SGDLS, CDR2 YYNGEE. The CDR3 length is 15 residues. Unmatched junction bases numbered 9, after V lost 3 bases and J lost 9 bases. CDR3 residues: CASSGDSGGTRELFF. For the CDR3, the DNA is TGTGCCAGCAGCGGAGACAGCGGGGGGACTAGGGAGCTGTTTTTT.

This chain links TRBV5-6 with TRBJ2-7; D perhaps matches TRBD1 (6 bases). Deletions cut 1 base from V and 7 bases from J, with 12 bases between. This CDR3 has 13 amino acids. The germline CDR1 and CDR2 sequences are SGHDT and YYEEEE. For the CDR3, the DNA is TGTGCCAGCAGCTTGCAGGGGCCGAAGGAGCAGTACTTC. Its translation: CASSLQGPKEQYF.

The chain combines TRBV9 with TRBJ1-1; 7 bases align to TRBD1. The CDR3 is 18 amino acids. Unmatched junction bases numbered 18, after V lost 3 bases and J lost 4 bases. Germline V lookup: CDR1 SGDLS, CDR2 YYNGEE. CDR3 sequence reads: CASSAPLGQQNLITEAFF. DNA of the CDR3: TGTGCCAGCAGCGCCCCTCTGGGACAGCAGAACCTAATCACTGAAGCTTTCTTT. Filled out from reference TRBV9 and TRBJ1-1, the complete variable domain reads DSGVTQTPKHLITATGQRVTLRCSPRSGDLSVYWYQQSLDQGLQFLIQYYNGEERAKGNILERFSAQQFPDLHSELNLSSLELGDSALYFCASSAPLGQQNLITEAFFGQGTRLTVV.

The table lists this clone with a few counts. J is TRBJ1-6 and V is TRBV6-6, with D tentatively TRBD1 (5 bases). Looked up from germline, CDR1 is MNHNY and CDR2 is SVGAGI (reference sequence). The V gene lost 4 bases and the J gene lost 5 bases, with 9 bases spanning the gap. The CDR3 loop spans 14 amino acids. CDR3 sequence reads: CASSLIQDNSPLHF. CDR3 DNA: TGTGCCAGCAGTTTAATACAGGATAATTCACCCCTCCACTTT.

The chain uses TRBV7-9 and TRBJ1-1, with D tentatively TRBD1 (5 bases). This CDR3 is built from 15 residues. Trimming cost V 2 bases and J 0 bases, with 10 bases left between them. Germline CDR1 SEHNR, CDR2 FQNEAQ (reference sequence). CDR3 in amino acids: CASSLFGGVNTEAFF. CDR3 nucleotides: TGTGCCAGCAGCTTATTTGGGGGGGTGAACACTGAAGCTTTCTTT.

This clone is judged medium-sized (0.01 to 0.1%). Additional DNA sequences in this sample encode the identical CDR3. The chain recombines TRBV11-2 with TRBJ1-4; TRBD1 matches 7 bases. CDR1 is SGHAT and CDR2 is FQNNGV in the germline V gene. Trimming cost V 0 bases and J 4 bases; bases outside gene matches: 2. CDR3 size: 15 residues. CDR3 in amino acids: CASSLEAGGNEKLFF. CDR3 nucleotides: TGTGCCAGCAGCTTAGAGGCAGGGGGTAATGAAAAACTGTTTTTT. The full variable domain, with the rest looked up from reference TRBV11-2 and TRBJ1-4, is EAGVAQSPRYKIIEKRQSVAFWCNPISGHATLYWYQQILGQGPKLLIQFQNNGVVDDSQLPKDRFSAERLKGVDSTLKIQPAKLEDSAVYLCASSLEAGGNEKLFFGSGTQLSVL.

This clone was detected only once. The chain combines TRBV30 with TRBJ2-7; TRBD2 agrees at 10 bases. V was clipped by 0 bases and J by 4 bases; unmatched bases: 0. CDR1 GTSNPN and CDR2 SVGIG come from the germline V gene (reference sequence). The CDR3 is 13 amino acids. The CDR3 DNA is TGTGCCTGGAGTGTAGCGGGGGGGTACGAGCAGTACTTC. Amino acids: CAWSVAGGYEQYF.

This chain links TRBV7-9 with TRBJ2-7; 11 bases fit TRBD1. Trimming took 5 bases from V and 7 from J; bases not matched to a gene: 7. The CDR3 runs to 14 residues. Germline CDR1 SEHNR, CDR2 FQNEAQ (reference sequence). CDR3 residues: CASSILDRGHEQYF. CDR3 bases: TGTGCCAGCAGCATCCTGGACAGGGGGCATGAGCAGTACTTC.